The clone carrying this T cell receptor beta chain was observed a few times. TCRdb re-called the 5' RACE reads with MiXCR, one entry per CDR3 protein. The sample carries hundreds of thousands of distinct CDR3 sequences, around 8.3% recorded once. These data come from a study of identical twins. The V gene's germline CDR1 is SGHTA and CDR2 FQGNSA. V was shortened by 5 bases and J by 2 bases, with 16 bases between the two germline ends. The CDR3 has 16 residues. These same data were also listed under a study on yellow fever vaccine responses in identical twins.

The clonotype originates from a young woman in good health. The chain has TRBV7-2 and TRBJ2-4, with D possibly TRBD1 on 6 matching bases. Sequencing was performed on PBMCs. Here the CDR3 DNA reads TGTGCCAGCAGCCGCACAGGGCAAAATCCCAAAAACATTCAGTACTTC. The encoded protein is CASSRTGQNPKNIQYF.